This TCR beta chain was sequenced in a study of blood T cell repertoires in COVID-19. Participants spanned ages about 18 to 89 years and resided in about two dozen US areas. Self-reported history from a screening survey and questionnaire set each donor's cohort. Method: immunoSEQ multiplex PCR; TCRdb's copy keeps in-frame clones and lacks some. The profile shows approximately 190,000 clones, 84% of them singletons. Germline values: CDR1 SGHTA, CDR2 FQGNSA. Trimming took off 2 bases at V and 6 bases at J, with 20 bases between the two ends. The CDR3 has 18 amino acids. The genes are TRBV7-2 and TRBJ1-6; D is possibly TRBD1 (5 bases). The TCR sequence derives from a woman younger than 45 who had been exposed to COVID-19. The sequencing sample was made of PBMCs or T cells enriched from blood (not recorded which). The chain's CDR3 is CASSLSGGAGQGNSPLHF. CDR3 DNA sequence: TGTGCCAGCAGCTTAAGTGGTGGGGCAGGGCAGGGTAATTCACCCCTCCACTTT.